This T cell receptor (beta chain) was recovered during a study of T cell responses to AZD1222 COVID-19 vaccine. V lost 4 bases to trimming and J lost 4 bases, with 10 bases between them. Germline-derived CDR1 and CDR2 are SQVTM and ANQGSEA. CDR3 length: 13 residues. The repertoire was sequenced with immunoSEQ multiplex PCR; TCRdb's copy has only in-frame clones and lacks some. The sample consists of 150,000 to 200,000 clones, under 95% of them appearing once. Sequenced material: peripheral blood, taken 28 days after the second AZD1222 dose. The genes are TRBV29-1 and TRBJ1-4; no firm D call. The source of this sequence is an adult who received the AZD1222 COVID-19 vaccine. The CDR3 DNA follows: TGCAGCGTTGGATCCTCCAATAATGAAAAACTGTTTTTT. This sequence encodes CSVGSSNNEKLFF.